This T cell receptor (beta chain) derives from a study of blood T cell repertoires in COVID-19. This CDR3 spans 16 amino acids. Looked up from germline, CDR1 is KGHDR and CDR2 is SFDVKD. Between the trimmed V and J ends, which lost 4 bases and 8 bases, there was a span of 21 bases. Data came from immunoSEQ multiplex PCR; TCRdb stores just in-frame clones and leaves some out. Of some 45,000 clones detected, roughly four fifths appear once; the ten largest clones hold approximately 10%. The rearrangement uses TRBV24-1 and TRBJ2-3; D may be TRBD2 (6 bases). Sequenced material: peripheral blood. This receptor was identified in a man in his 60s with acute or convalescent COVID-19. The CDR3 DNA sequence: TGTGCCACCAGTGAGAACCGGGCTCGGGGGTATGGTACGCAGTATTTT. Amino acids: CATSENRARGYGTQYF.